This TCR beta chain comes out of a study of CD4+ T cells in melanoma. General study results and limits: Reportedly, melanoma neoantigen-specific CD4+ T cells showed varied differentiation states. CD8+ T cell, macrophage and B cell function reportedly correlated with neoantigen-specific CD4+ T cells.

Notes on this clone: The antigen remains unidentified.

CDR3 size: 18 residues. Generated by immunoSEQ multiplex PCR, the TCRdb table keeps only in-frame clones and is missing some. The sample has about 10,000 clones, 50% to 75% seen once. The sequencing sample was made of cells from a culture (not recorded whether cultured in vitro). The chain links TRBV12-2 to TRBJ2-3; TRBD1 is taken as the D call from the table, unchecked against the DNA. TRBV12-2 is marked as a pseudogene. The receptor's source is a human donor with melanoma. DNA of the CDR3: TGTGCAAGTCGCTTCCCCTTAACCACAGGGATGAGCACAGATACGCAGTATTTT. Protein product: CASRFPLTTGMSTDTQYF.